A single sample is the source of the 18 T cell receptor beta chains below, sequenced in a study of control samples from healthy donors and cancer patients. Clones were sequenced by immunoSEQ multiplex PCR, and TCRdb holds only the in-frame ones, with some missing. The sample lists some 130,000 clones, 85% to 95% occurring once. Sequencing was carried out using PBMCs. The source is a man aged 50 or older with head and neck cancer.

This chain joins TRBV7-2 and TRBJ2-3; D possibly corresponds to TRBD2 (6 bases). Germline V gene sequence: CDR1 SGHTA, CDR2 FQGNSA. This CDR3 comprises 14 residues. V was trimmed by 1 base and J by 5 bases, leaving 10 bases between them. CDR3 sequence reads: CASSLGGLGDTQYF. CDR3 DNA: TGTGCCAGCAGCTTAGGGGGACTGGGAGATACGCAGTATTTT.

J is TRBJ2-7 and V is TRBV11-3; D uncertain. Looked up from germline, CDR1 is SGHNT and CDR2 is YENEEA. Trimming shortened V by 5 bases and J by 0 bases, and 11 bases separated the two germline ends. This CDR3 contains 14 residues. CDR3 in DNA: TGTGCCAGCAGCATTGACCGGTCCTCCTACGAGCAGTACTTC. Protein product: CASSIDRSSYEQYF.

The chain is built from TRBV12-3 or TRBV12-4 and TRBJ1-2; no reliable D call. This CDR3 region has 12 residues. The germline V and J ends were trimmed by 3 bases and 8 bases, with 10 bases remaining between them. The CDR3 is CASSFGVSGYTF. CDR3 bases: TGTGCCAGCAGTTTCGGAGTCTCCGGCTACACCTTC.

The rearrangement links TRBV7-2 to TRBJ2-5, with TRBD1 identical over 9 bases. The CDR3 sequence is 16 residues long. V trimming: 5 bases; J trimming: 4 bases; junction bases outside the gene matches: 11. CDR1 and CDR2 (germline): SGHTA, FQGNSA. This CDR3 reads CASSATGGRIGETQYF. CDR3 nucleotides: TGTGCCAGCAGCGCCACAGGGGGCCGGATCGGAGAGACCCAGTACTTC.

This chain joins TRBV7-2 and TRBJ2-5; 9 nucleotides match TRBD1. The CDR3 has 14 residues. The V segment lost 5 bases and the J segment 4 bases; nucleotides outside the gene matches: 5. Germline V gene data show CDR1 as SGHTA and CDR2 as FQGNSA. CDR3 bases: TGTGCCAGCAGCAGTGACAGGGGGATAGAGACCCAGTACTTC. Translating it yields CASSSDRGIETQYF.

The chain recombines TRBV30 with TRBJ1-6; no clear D gene. The CDR3 extends over 12 amino acids. With 5 bases removed from V and 6 bases from J, the gap between germline ends came to 8 bases. The V gene's germline CDR1 is GTSNPN and CDR2 SVGIG (reference sequence). The CDR3 sequence: CAWGLFNSPLHF. As DNA, the CDR3 is TGTGCCTGGGGACTTTTTAATTCACCCCTCCACTTT.

The chain recombines TRBV10-3 with TRBJ1-2; no clear D. The CDR3 spans 13 residues. CDR1 ENHRY and CDR2 SYGVKD come from the germline V gene. Trimming removed 7 bases from V and 4 bases from J, with 13 bases in between. CDR3 region: CAIKKTESYGYTF. The CDR3 coding sequence is TGTGCCATCAAAAAGACCGAGTCCTATGGCTACACCTTC.

The chain combines TRBV6-2 or TRBV6-3 with TRBJ2-7, with D possibly matching TRBD2 (5 bases). V was trimmed by 0 bases and J by 5 bases, leaving 11 bases between them. From germline, CDR1 is MNHEY and CDR2 SVGEGT. The CDR3 has 14 amino acids. The CDR3 region is CASSYSRIGNEQYF. Here the CDR3 DNA reads TGTGCCAGCAGTTACTCGAGAATCGGGAACGAGCAGTACTTC.

The CDR3 coding sequence is TGTGCCAGCAGCTTATTGGACGAGCAGTACTTC. Amino acid sequence: CASSLLDEQYF. The genes are TRBV7-9 and TRBJ2-7; D unclear. V lost 2 bases and J 5 bases, leaving 4 bases between the germline ends. Germline values: CDR1 SEHNR, CDR2 FQNEAQ (reference sequence). This CDR3 region has 11 residues.

This clone appeared once. The chain's CDR3 is CASSQGPRDYEQYF. For the CDR3, the DNA is TGCGCCAGCAGCCAAGGGCCCAGGGACTACGAGCAGTACTTC. The chain employs TRBV4-1 and TRBJ2-7; possible D gene TRBD1, 5 bases. The CDR3 loop spans 14 amino acids. The germline V gene encodes CDR1 MGHRA and CDR2 YSYEKL. Trimming stripped 1 base from V and 3 bases from J, with 10 bases between.

The J gene is TRBJ1-2, the V gene TRBV12-5; D call uncertain. This CDR3 comprises 14 residues. CDR1 and CDR2 (germline): LGHNT, FRNRAP. V was trimmed by 3 bases and J by 8 bases, leaving 16 bases between them. DNA of the CDR3: TGTGCTAGTGGTTTAATCCCATACGCCTACGGCTACACCTTC. Translation: CASGLIPYAYGYTF.

The chain carries TRBV5-6 and TRBJ1-5; 8 bases match TRBD1. Germline V gene sequence: CDR1 SGHDT, CDR2 YYEEEE. This CDR3 contains 14 residues. V lost 3 bases to trimming and J lost 3 bases; unmatched junction nucleotides: 2. CDR3 region: CASSYRGDNQPQHF. The DNA for the CDR3 is TGTGCCAGCAGCTACAGGGGGGACAATCAGCCCCAGCATTTT.

The V and J genes are TRBV30 and TRBJ1-2, with 8 positions matching TRBD1. From germline, CDR1 is GTSNPN and CDR2 SVGIG (reference sequence). This CDR3 has 12 amino acids. V shed 2 bases, J shed 8 bases, and the junction held 4 bases outside the gene matches. The CDR3 bases are TGTGCCTGGAGTCACGGACAGGGAGGCTACACCTTC. This sequence encodes CAWSHGQGGYTF.

The rearrangement links TRBV10-3 to TRBJ1-2; possibly TRBD1 for D (6 bases). The CDR3 consists of 14 residues. Trimming took off 4 bases at V and 4 bases at J, with 13 bases between the two ends. Germline V gene data show CDR1 as ENHRY and CDR2 as SYGVKD. CDR3 region: CAISAVEGVYGYTF. DNA of the CDR3: TGTGCCATCAGTGCCGTGGAGGGGGTCTATGGCTACACCTTC.

This clone turned up a few times. The V call is TRBV4-3, the J call TRBJ1-2; possibly TRBD1 for D (6 bases). This CDR3 has 15 residues. V was clipped by 3 bases and J by 3 bases, with 14 bases between them. CDR1 LGHNA and CDR2 YSLEER come from the germline V gene. The CDR3 loop is CASSQRTEGDYGYTF. As DNA, the CDR3 is TGCGCCAGCAGCCAGAGGACAGAGGGGGACTATGGCTACACCTTC.

This clone came up once. The chain has TRBV6-5 and TRBJ1-1; D possibly corresponds to TRBD1 (5 bases). Deletions cut 0 bases from V and 1 base from J, with 12 bases between. Germline-derived CDR1 and CDR2 are MNHEY and SVGAGI. This CDR3 contains 16 residues. In DNA form, the CDR3 reads TGTGCCAGCAGTTACTCGAGAAGAACAGGGAACACTGAAGCTTTCTTT. Translated, it gives CASSYSRRTGNTEAFF.

This chain links TRBV5-1 with TRBJ1-4; no firm D call. The length of the CDR3 is 16 residues. Trimming took 4 bases from V and 9 from J, leaving 22 bases between them. Per the germline V gene, CDR1 is SGHRS and CDR2 is YFSETQ. The CDR3 loop is CASSPRYIRQEKKLFF. The CDR3 bases are TGCGCCAGCAGCCCCCGTTACATACGACAAGAAAAAAAACTGTTTTTT.

This clone was counted a single time. The chain combines TRBV3-1 (or the pseudogene TRBV3-2) with TRBJ2-3; 9 positions agree with TRBD2. CDR3 size: 16 residues. CDR1 is LGHDT and CDR2 is YNNKEL in the germline V gene (reference sequence). The V segment lost 0 bases and the J segment 6 bases; nucleotides outside the gene matches: 7. The CDR3: CASSQEGAGGRDTQYF. The CDR3 coding sequence is TGTGCCAGCAGCCAAGAAGGAGCGGGGGGCCGGGATACGCAGTATTTT.